The clone carrying this T cell receptor beta chain has just a few counts. Trimming shortened V by 2 bases and J by 6 bases, and 14 bases separated the two germline ends. Germline loops: CDR1 SGHTA, CDR2 FQGNSA. The CDR3 is 14 amino acids. This sample is part of a study of cytomegalovirus exposure and HLA in healthy donors. The PCR employed 60 Vbeta primers together with 13 Jbeta primers. Assay used: immunoSEQ multiplex PCR; TCRdb lists only in-frame clones, some missing. The table includes roughly 200,000 clones, about 80% detected once. The TCR comes from a man younger than 40 in good health and CMV-seronegative. This chain connects TRBV7-2 to TRBJ2-7, with TRBD2 as a possible D gene (5 bases). Sequencing input: PBMCs. The CDR3 bases are TGTGCCAGCAGCTTACGGTCGGGAACCCTCGAGCAGTACTTC. Protein sequence: CASSLRSGTLEQYF.